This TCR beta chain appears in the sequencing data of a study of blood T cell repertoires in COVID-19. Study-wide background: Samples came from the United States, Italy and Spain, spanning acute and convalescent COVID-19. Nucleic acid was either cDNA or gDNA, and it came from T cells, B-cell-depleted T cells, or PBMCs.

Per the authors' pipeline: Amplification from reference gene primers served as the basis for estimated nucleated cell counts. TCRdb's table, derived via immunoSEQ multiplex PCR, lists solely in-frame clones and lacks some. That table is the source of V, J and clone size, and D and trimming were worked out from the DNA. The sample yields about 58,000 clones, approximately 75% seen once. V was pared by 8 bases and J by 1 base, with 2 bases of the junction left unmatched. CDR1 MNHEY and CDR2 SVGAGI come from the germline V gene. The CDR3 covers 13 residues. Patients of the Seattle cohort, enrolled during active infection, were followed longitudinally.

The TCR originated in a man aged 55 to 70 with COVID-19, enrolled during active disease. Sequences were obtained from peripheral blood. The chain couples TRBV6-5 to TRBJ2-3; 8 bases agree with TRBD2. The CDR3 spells CASLSGGTDTQYF. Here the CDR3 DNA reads TGTGCCAGCCTTAGCGGGGGCACAGATACGCAGTATTTT.